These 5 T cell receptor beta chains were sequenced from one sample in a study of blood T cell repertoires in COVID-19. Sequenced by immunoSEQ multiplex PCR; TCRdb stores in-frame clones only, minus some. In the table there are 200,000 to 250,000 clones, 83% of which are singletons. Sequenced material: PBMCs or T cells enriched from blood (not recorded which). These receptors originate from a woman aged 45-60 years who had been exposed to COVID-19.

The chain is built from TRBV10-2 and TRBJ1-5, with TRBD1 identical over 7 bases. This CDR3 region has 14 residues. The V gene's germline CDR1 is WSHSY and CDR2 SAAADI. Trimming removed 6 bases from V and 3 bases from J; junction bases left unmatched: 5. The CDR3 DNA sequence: TGCGCCAGCAGGGGGACAGAAGCCAATCAGCCCCAGCATTTT. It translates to CASRGTEANQPQHF.

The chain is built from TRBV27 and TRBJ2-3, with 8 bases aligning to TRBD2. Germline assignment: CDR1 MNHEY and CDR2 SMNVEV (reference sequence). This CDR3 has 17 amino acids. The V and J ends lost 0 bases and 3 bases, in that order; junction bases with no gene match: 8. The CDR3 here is CASSLSIPTSGTDTQYF. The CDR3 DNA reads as TGTGCCAGCAGTTTATCGATCCCTACTAGCGGAACAGATACGCAGTATTTT.

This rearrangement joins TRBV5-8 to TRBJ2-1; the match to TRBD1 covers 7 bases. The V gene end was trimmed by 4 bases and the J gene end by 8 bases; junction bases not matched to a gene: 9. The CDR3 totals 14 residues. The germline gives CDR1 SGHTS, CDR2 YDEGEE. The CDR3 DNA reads TGTGCCAGCAGCCCCCGGGACAGTAGATATGAGCAGTTCTTC. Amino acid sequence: CASSPRDSRYEQFF.

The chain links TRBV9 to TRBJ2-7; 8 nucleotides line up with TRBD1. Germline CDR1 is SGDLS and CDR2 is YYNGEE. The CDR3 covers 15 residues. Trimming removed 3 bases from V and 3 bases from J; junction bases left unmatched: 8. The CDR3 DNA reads TGTGCCAGCAGCGAGGAACAGGGGGTGATCTACGAGCAGTACTTC. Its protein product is CASSEEQGVIYEQYF.

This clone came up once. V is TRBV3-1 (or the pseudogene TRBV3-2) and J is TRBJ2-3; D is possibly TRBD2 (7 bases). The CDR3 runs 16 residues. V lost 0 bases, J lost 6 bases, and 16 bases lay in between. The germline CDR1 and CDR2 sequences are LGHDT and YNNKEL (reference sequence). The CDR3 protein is CASSQDEGGPRDTQYF. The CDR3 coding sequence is TGTGCCAGCAGCCAAGATGAGGGGGGGCCGAGGGATACGCAGTATTTT.